The T cell receptor (beta chain) described here comes from a study of cytomegalovirus exposure and HLA in healthy donors. Study-wide results and caveats: Later examination showed HLA-associated TCR beta chains had greater clonal expansion than equally common others. Some TCR beta chains (over 150 of them) were listed as cytomegalovirus-associated. Follow-up analysis seemed to connect common viral pathogens with several of the most significant clusters identified.

Note on this clone: Its antigen is currently unknown.

The CDR3 extends over 12 amino acids. V lost 3 bases to trimming and J lost 7 bases, with 10 bases between them. Per the germline V gene, CDR1 is SGHVS and CDR2 is FQNEAQ. PCR was performed using 60 Vbeta and 13 Jbeta primers. The data were produced by immunoSEQ multiplex PCR, yet TCRdb's version contains in-frame clones alone and is incomplete. In the table there are approximately 190,000 clones, roughly 80% of which are singletons. The clonotype originates from a man aged 45-65 years in good health and CMV-seronegative. Material for sequencing was PBMCs. The V gene is TRBV7-8, the J gene TRBJ2-7; perhaps TRBD1 as D (6 bases). CDR3 nucleotide sequence: TGTGCCAGCAGCTTGGGGGCAGTAGAGCAGTACTTC. Residues: CASSLGAVEQYF.